One and the same sample provided the 11 T cell receptor beta chains below, sequenced in a study of cytotoxic CD8 clonotypes in ibrutinib-treated CLL (dated by TCRdb to the early 2020s). Libraries came from the immunoSEQ multiplex PCR assay. This immuneACCESS table, as held by TCRdb, lists in-frame sequences with V and J called but not all clones. Of the missing ones, under half trace to an unresolved V gene in checked studies; the others have no known cause. The sample table lists 45,000 to 65,000 clones, approximately 87% of them with a count of one. The ten biggest clones cover about a fifth of the sample. The time point tag for this specimen amounts to: around 2 years on ibrutinib. This material consisted of PBMCs, taken after 24 months of ibrutinib treatment. These receptors were obtained from a human donor with chronic lymphocytic leukemia.

The chain employs TRBV7-9 and TRBJ1-5, with 10 nucleotides matching TRBD1. The CDR3 is made up of 15 amino acids. Germline V CDR1 and CDR2: SEHNR, FQNEAQ (reference sequence). J was trimmed by 6 bases and V by 2 bases; bases with no gene match: 4. CDR3 DNA sequence: TGTGCCAGCAGCTTACAAGGGACAGGGGCTCAGCCCCAGCATTTT. Amino acid sequence: CASSLQGTGAQPQHF.

V is TRBV5-1 and J is TRBJ2-3; D ambiguous. The CDR3 is 14 residues long. Germline lookup yields CDR1 SGHRS and CDR2 YFSETQ. V lost 3 bases, J lost 0 bases, and 8 bases lay in between. CDR3 DNA: TGCGCCAGCAGCTCTATGACTAGCACAGATACGCAGTATTTT. Encoded protein: CASSSMTSTDTQYF.

This chain joins TRBV6-5 and TRBJ2-7, with D uncertain. CDR3 length: 14 amino acids. Looked up from germline, CDR1 is MNHEY and CDR2 is SVGAGI. Trimming took off 3 bases at V and 3 bases at J, with 12 bases between the two ends. The CDR3, as DNA: TGTGCCAGCAGTTATCAGGACCCGGTCTACGAGCAGTACTTC. Its protein product is CASSYQDPVYEQYF.

J is TRBJ2-7 and V is TRBV29-1; tentatively, D is TRBD1 (6 bases). Germline values: CDR1 SQVTM, CDR2 ANQGSEA. This CDR3 has 14 residues. In DNA, the CDR3 is TGCAGAGAAACCGGGGACAAAGATGAGGACGAGCAGTACTTC. Protein: CRETGDKDEDEQYF.

The chain employs TRBV9 and TRBJ1-4; 7 nucleotides align to TRBD1. Germline V gene lookup returns CDR1 SGDLS and CDR2 YYNGEE. V was clipped by 3 bases and J by 3 bases; unmatched bases: 5. The CDR3 has 15 residues. CDR3 protein: CASSARQGSNEKLFF. The CDR3 DNA reads TGTGCCAGCAGCGCGAGACAGGGATCTAATGAAAAACTGTTTTTT.

The chain employs TRBV6-4 and TRBJ2-5; D gene uncertain. The V end was cut by 2 bases, the J end by 5 bases, with 12 bases between. CDR3 size: 14 residues. Germline CDR1 reads MRHNA; CDR2 reads SNTAGT. CDR3 in DNA: TGTGCCAGCAGTGACCGGGTCCTCGAGGAGACCCAGTACTTC. This translates into CASSDRVLEETQYF.

The chain uses TRBV11-3 and TRBJ2-2, with 7 positions matching TRBD2. The CDR3 runs to 14 residues. Per the germline V gene, CDR1 is SGHNT and CDR2 is YENEEA. V shed 1 base and J 6 bases; nucleotides not matched to a gene: 2. The CDR3 sequence is CASSLAGRAGELFF. The CDR3 region has the DNA TGTGCCAGCAGCTTAGCGGGGAGGGCCGGGGAGCTGTTTTTT. The full variable domain, rest sourced from reference TRBV11-3 and TRBJ2-2, is EAGVVQSPRYKIIEKKQPVAFWCNPISGHNTLYWYLQNLGQGPELLIRYENEEAVDDSQLPKDRFSAERLKGVDSTLKIQPAELGDSAVYLCASSLAGRAGELFFGEGSRLTVL.

The J gene is TRBJ2-2, the V gene TRBV7-2; D is possibly TRBD1 (6 bases). This CDR3 comprises 15 residues. V was shortened by 5 bases and J by 1 base, with 11 bases between the two germline ends. CDR1 is SGHTA, CDR2 FQGNSA, per germline. The CDR3: CASSLDSRNTGELFF. The DNA for the CDR3 is TGTGCCAGCAGCCTGGACAGCCGGAACACCGGGGAGCTGTTTTTT.

The V call is TRBV7-2, the J call TRBJ2-3, with 7 positions matching TRBD2. Germline V CDR1 and CDR2: SGHTA, FQGNSA. The CDR3 spans 15 residues. Trimming cost V 4 bases and J 0 bases; bases outside gene matches: 4. The CDR3 region is CASSSGGASTDTQYF. In DNA, the CDR3 is TGTGCCAGCAGCTCGGGAGGCGCTAGCACAGATACGCAGTATTTT.

The chain combines TRBV27 with TRBJ2-3; the D is unclear. Trimming stripped 3 bases from V and 1 base from J, with 8 bases between. The CDR3 has 14 amino acids. CDR1 and CDR2 from the germline V gene are MNHEY and SMNVEV (reference sequence). In nucleotides, the CDR3 is TGTGCCAGCAGTTTTACGGATCGCACAGATACGCAGTATTTT. The encoded protein is CASSFTDRTDTQYF.

The chain couples TRBV28 to TRBJ1-3; the D is unclear. This CDR3 comprises 13 residues. Trimming stripped 8 bases from V and 2 bases from J, with 10 bases between. CDR1 MDHEN and CDR2 SYDVKM come from the germline V gene. CDR3 DNA: TGTGCCAGCTGCCGGGCAGCTGGAAACACCATATATTTT. Translated, it gives CASCRAAGNTIYF.